This T cell receptor beta chain was profiled in a study of monozygotic twins with inflammatory bowel disease. TCRdb reworked the 5' RACE reads into one entry per CDR3 protein, no DNA. Its listing shows over 100,000 distinct CDR3 sequences. A note on this clonotype: The antigen is unknown.

Study-level points and caveats: A lone strong IBD-associated signal or clonotype found no support. No repertoire similarity difference was seen between concordant and discordant twins; power was possibly limited.

There are 13 residues in the CDR3. Germline loops: CDR1 SNHLY, CDR2 FYNNEI. The chain employs TRBV2 and TRBJ1-5; the TCRdb call, TRBD1, lacks DNA for checking. This receptor was taken from a human donor with ulcerative colitis or Crohn's disease, or a healthy co-twin of an affected twin (not recorded which). Material for sequencing was blood. CDR3 in amino acids: CASNGQGNQPQHF. Full variable domain (outside the CDR3, taken from reference TRBV2 and TRBJ1-5): EPEVTQTPSHQVTQMGQEVILRCVPISNHLYFYWYRQILGQKVEFLVSFYNNEISEKSEIFDDQFSVERPDGSNFTLKIRSTKLEDSAMYFCASNGQGNQPQHFGDGTRLSIL.